The next 14 T cell receptor beta chains were all read from a single sample in a study of STAT5B mutations in CD4+ large granular lymphocyte leukemia. Clones were sequenced by immunoSEQ multiplex PCR, and TCRdb holds only the in-frame ones, with some missing. The sample holds 7,600 or so clones; roughly 80% are singletons and the top ten take approximately 65%. The sequencing sample was made of PBMCs. These receptors originate from a woman aged 55-69 years with CD4+ T-cell large granular lymphocyte leukemia.

This chain links TRBV7-9 with TRBJ1-4; D might be TRBD1 (5 bases). The CDR3 has 13 residues. Trimming removed 3 bases at V and 8 bases at J, with 10 bases between. Germline CDR1 SEHNR, CDR2 FQNEAQ (reference sequence). The CDR3 DNA sequence: TGTGCCAGCAGCTTTCAGGGCGGCGAAAAACTGTTTTTT. It encodes CASSFQGGEKLFF.

This chain uses TRBV19 with TRBJ2-7; D unresolved. Trimming took 5 bases from V and 4 from J, leaving 12 bases between them. This CDR3 is 13 amino acids long. Germline CDR1 is LNHDA and CDR2 is SQIVND (reference sequence). The CDR3 DNA is TGTGCCAGTAGTCTGTACCCTGGATACGAGCAGTACTTC. It yields the protein CASSLYPGYEQYF.

This clone was counted only a few times. This chain uses TRBV2 with TRBJ1-2, with D hard to call. V was pared by 6 bases and J by 4 bases, with 6 bases between. This CDR3 has 11 amino acids. CDR1 is SNHLY, CDR2 FYNNEI, per germline. DNA for the CDR3: TGTGCCAGCAGGCCGACCTATGGCTACACCTTC. Amino acids: CASRPTYGYTF.

This chain uses TRBV7-2 with TRBJ2-3; D might be TRBD2 (6 bases). The V gene's germline CDR1 is SGHTA and CDR2 FQGNSA. Trimming pared 3 bases from V and 3 bases from J, leaving 16 bases between. The CDR3 runs 16 residues. CDR3 sequence: CASSFEGTFSTDTQYF. Written as DNA, the CDR3 is TGTGCCAGCAGCTTTGAAGGGACTTTTTCAACAGATACGCAGTATTTT.

V usage is TRBV30 and J usage is TRBJ1-2, with 8 bases matching TRBD1. The CDR3 contains 12 residues. V shed 3 bases, J shed 7 bases, and the junction held 4 bases outside the gene matches. Germline V gene sequence: CDR1 GTSNPN, CDR2 SVGIG (reference sequence). The CDR3 DNA reads as TGTGCCTGGAGGGACAGGGTCGGTGGCTACACCTTC. Its translation is CAWRDRVGGYTF.

This clone was observed a few times. The V call is TRBV29-1, the J call TRBJ2-1, with D unclear. CDR1 and CDR2 from the germline V gene are SQVTM and ANQGSEA. V shed 5 bases and J shed 1 base, with 6 bases lying between them. The CDR3 extends over 12 amino acids. This CDR3 is CSVTTSYNEQFF. CDR3 coding DNA: TGCAGCGTTACTACTTCCTACAATGAGCAGTTCTTC.

J is TRBJ1-6 and V is TRBV7-2; possible D gene TRBD1, 5 bases. The CDR3 totals 14 residues. Germline V gene lookup returns CDR1 SGHTA and CDR2 FQGNSA. The CDR3 region is CATGVSSYNSPLHF. The CDR3, as DNA: TGTGCTACGGGGGTGAGCTCCTATAATTCACCCCTCCACTTT.

V and J are TRBV30 and TRBJ1-1; unclear D gene. Germline V gene lookup returns CDR1 GTSNPN and CDR2 SVGIG (reference sequence). The CDR3 extends over 12 amino acids. Between the trimmed V and J ends, which lost 7 bases and 1 base, there was a span of 10 bases. The DNA of the CDR3 is TGTGCCTTTAGGACGGGGAACACTGAAGCTTTCTTT. It is translated as CAFRTGNTEAFF.

The count of this clone is one. This rearrangement joins TRBV28 to TRBJ1-2, with 9 bases identical to TRBD1. The germline CDR1 and CDR2 sequences are MDHEN and SYDVKM. V lost 5 bases, J lost 7 bases, and 5 bases stayed unmatched. This CDR3 comprises 13 residues. CDR3 protein: CASSEQGASGYTF. The CDR3 coding sequence is TGTGCCAGCAGTGAACAGGGGGCCTCTGGCTACACCTTC.

The CDR3 protein is CSSGRGFGRTTDTQYF. The CDR3 bases are TGCAGCTCCGGGAGGGGATTCGGGCGTACCACAGATACGCAGTATTTT. The gene calls are TRBV29-1 and TRBJ2-3, with TRBD2 matching over 8 bases. The length of the CDR3 is 16 residues. Germline V gene lookup returns CDR1 SQVTM and CDR2 ANQGSEA. V gave up 8 bases and J gave up 2 bases; unmatched junction bases: 15.

The rearrangement links TRBV27 to TRBJ2-7; D possibly matches TRBD1 or TRBD2 (5 bases each). This CDR3 has 16 amino acids. CDR1 is MNHEY, CDR2 SMNVEV, per germline (reference sequence). V was clipped by 3 bases and J by 6 bases, with 21 bases between them. The DNA of the CDR3 is TGTGCCAGCAGTTTGAGGACGCCGGGACCGCCGCGCGAGCAGTACTTC. Translated: CASSLRTPGPPREQYF.

The CDR3 DNA reads TGTGCCAGCAGCCAAGGAAGGAGGAGCTCCTACGAGCAGTACTTC. This encodes CASSQGRRSSYEQYF. This chain connects TRBV14 to TRBJ2-7; D is perhaps TRBD2 (5 bases). CDR1 and CDR2 from the germline V gene are SGHDN and FVKESK. The CDR3 loop spans 15 amino acids. V was shortened by 1 base and J by 0 bases, with 10 bases between the two germline ends.

V usage is TRBV11-2 and J usage is TRBJ1-5, with 9 bases matching TRBD1. Losses at the gene ends were 1 base for V and 4 bases for J; bases not matched to a gene: 5. In germline, CDR1 is SGHAT, CDR2 FQNNGV. There are 16 residues in the CDR3. The CDR3 spells CASSLGAGTGNQPQHF. Written as DNA, the CDR3 is TGTGCCAGCAGCTTAGGGGCCGGGACAGGGAATCAGCCCCAGCATTTT.

This clone has a handful of counts. The chain's CDR3 is CASSMVNEKLFF. For the CDR3, the DNA is TGTGCCAGTAGTATGGTCAATGAAAAACTGTTTTTT. V gene TRBV19 combines with J gene TRBJ1-4; D remains unclear. V shed 3 bases and J shed 5 bases, with 4 bases lying between them. CDR1 and CDR2 from the germline V gene are LNHDA and SQIVND (reference sequence). The CDR3 extends over 12 amino acids.